A selection of T cell receptor beta chains follows, all from one sample in a study of identical twins. MiXCR, applied by TCRdb to the 5' RACE reads, yields one record per CDR3 protein. The sample contains around 960,000 distinct CDR3 sequences, 9% to 15% of which appear only once. This sample also appeared in a second study, on yellow fever vaccine responses in identical twins.

The sample consisted of PBMCs. The receptors were gathered from a woman aged 18-35 years in good health. Both conserved end residues are part of each CDR3. Fields, in order: CDR3 length, D gene, V gene, clone size, J gene, CDR3 DNA, CDR3 protein. A D gene is named only where the DNA matches it firmly. Size tells how often a clone was seen (once, few, many) or the class of an expanded clone, and some rows leave it out.

CDR3 length: 17; D gene: -; V gene: TRBV14; clone size: -; J gene: TRBJ2-2; CDR3 DNA: TGTGCCAGCAGCCCTTACCCCGGACGGGTGAACACCGGGGAGCTGTTTTTT; CDR3 protein: CASSPYPGRVNTGELFF
CDR3 length: 20; D gene: -; V gene: TRBV7-8; clone size: -; J gene: TRBJ2-3; CDR3 DNA: TGTGCCAGCAGCTTCCTCCGGGACAAGGGTGAAGTTGGGAGTTCAGATACGCAGTATTTT; CDR3 protein: CASSFLRDKGEVGSSDTQYF
CDR3 length: 15; D gene: -; V gene: TRBV20-1; clone size: few; J gene: TRBJ1-1; CDR3 DNA: TGCAGTGCTAGAGCGACAGGACAGACGAACACTGAAGCTTTCTTT; CDR3 protein: CSARATGQTNTEAFF
CDR3 length: 15; D gene: -; V gene: TRBV11-2; clone size: few; J gene: TRBJ2-1; CDR3 DNA: TGTGCCAGCAGCCCATGGAAAGGAATTGAGGATGAGCAGTTCTTC; CDR3 protein: CASSPWKGIEDEQFF
CDR3 length: 14; D gene: TRBD1; V gene: TRBV29-1; clone size: few; J gene: TRBJ2-7; CDR3 DNA: TGCAGCGTTGGTCGAGTGGGACAGGGTTACGAGCAGTACTTC; CDR3 protein: CSVGRVGQGYEQYF
CDR3 length: 15; D gene: -; V gene: TRBV20-1; clone size: few; J gene: TRBJ2-6; CDR3 DNA: TGCAGTGCTGGAGACATGACCTCTGGGGCCAACGTCCTGACTTTC; CDR3 protein: CSAGDMTSGANVLTF
CDR3 length: 15; D gene: -; V gene: TRBV5-1; clone size: -; J gene: TRBJ2-3; CDR3 DNA: TGCGCCAGCAGCGTCTCGTGGGGGGCGGCAGATACGCAGTATTTT; CDR3 protein: CASSVSWGAADTQYF
CDR3 length: 12; D gene: -; V gene: TRBV7-9; clone size: -; J gene: TRBJ2-3; CDR3 DNA: TGTGCCATCTCCTCCGGTCAGGGGTCGCAGTATTTT; CDR3 protein: CAISSGQGSQYF
CDR3 length: 15; D gene: TRBD2; V gene: TRBV20-1; clone size: -; J gene: TRBJ2-3; CDR3 DNA: TGCAGTGCTCCCTACCTAGCGGGAGGGACAGATACGCAGTATTTT; CDR3 protein: CSAPYLAGGTDTQYF
CDR3 length: 15; D gene: -; V gene: TRBV7-9; clone size: -; J gene: TRBJ2-5; CDR3 DNA: TGTGCCAGCAGCCAGACCCCCGCCGCACAGGAGACCCAGTACTTC; CDR3 protein: CASSQTPAAQETQYF
CDR3 length: 15; D gene: -; V gene: TRBV13; clone size: few; J gene: TRBJ2-4; CDR3 DNA: TGTGCCAGCAGCTTATTCGGGGTAGCCAAAAACATTCAGTACTTC; CDR3 protein: CASSLFGVAKNIQYF
CDR3 length: 17; D gene: -; V gene: TRBV20-1; clone size: -; J gene: TRBJ2-1; CDR3 DNA: TGCAGTGCCGCACCTAATCCCACTTTGAGCTCCTACAATGAGCAGTTCTTC; CDR3 protein: CSAAPNPTLSSYNEQFF
CDR3 length: 16; D gene: -; V gene: TRBV6-4; clone size: many; J gene: TRBJ2-3; CDR3 DNA: TGTGCCAGCAGTGACTCGAAACAGGGCAGCACAGATACGCAGTATTTT; CDR3 protein: CASSDSKQGSTDTQYF
CDR3 length: 15; D gene: -; V gene: TRBV6-1; clone size: few; J gene: TRBJ2-3; CDR3 DNA: TGTGCCAGCAGTGAAGGGGGGTTCCAAACAGATACGCAGTATTTT; CDR3 protein: CASSEGGFQTDTQYF
CDR3 length: 15; D gene: TRBD1; V gene: TRBV11-3; clone size: -; J gene: TRBJ1-1; CDR3 DNA: TGTGCCAGCAGCTCCGGACCGGACAGGGCTCGAGAAGCTTTCTTT; CDR3 protein: CASSSGPDRAREAFF
CDR3 length: 12; D gene: -; V gene: TRBV29-1; clone size: -; J gene: TRBJ2-3; CDR3 DNA: TGCAGCATCGGGCCAAGCACAGATACGCAGTATTTT; CDR3 protein: CSIGPSTDTQYF
CDR3 length: 17; D gene: -; V gene: TRBV2; clone size: -; J gene: TRBJ1-2; CDR3 DNA: TGTGCCAGCAGTGGACAAGGCGCCGGGACCCCGAACTATGGCTACACCTTC; CDR3 protein: CASSGQGAGTPNYGYTF
CDR3 length: 14; D gene: TRBD2; V gene: TRBV20-1; clone size: -; J gene: TRBJ2-1; CDR3 DNA: TGCAGTGCCCAGGCTCATAGCGGGAGGGCTGAGCAGTTCTTC; CDR3 protein: CSAQAHSGRAEQFF
CDR3 length: 16; D gene: TRBD2; V gene: TRBV20-1; clone size: -; J gene: TRBJ2-3; CDR3 DNA: TGCAGTGCTAGGGGGGGGGCTAGCGGGGGTCCAGATACGCAGTATTTT; CDR3 protein: CSARGGASGGPDTQYF
CDR3 length: 13; D gene: TRBD1; V gene: TRBV5-8; clone size: -; J gene: TRBJ1-2; CDR3 DNA: TGTGCCAGCAGCGGAACCAGGGGGTATGGCTACACCTTC; CDR3 protein: CASSGTRGYGYTF
CDR3 length: 15; D gene: -; V gene: TRBV6-2/TRBV6-3; clone size: -; J gene: TRBJ2-3; CDR3 DNA: TGTGCCAGCAGTTTAAGTTACAGGAGCACAGATACGCAGTATTTT; CDR3 protein: CASSLSYRSTDTQYF
CDR3 length: 17; D gene: TRBD1; V gene: TRBV24-1; clone size: few; J gene: TRBJ2-3; CDR3 DNA: TGTGCCACCAGTGATTCTTTACAGGGGCGTGGCACAGATACGCAGTATTTT; CDR3 protein: CATSDSLQGRGTDTQYF
CDR3 length: 16; D gene: -; V gene: TRBV5-1; clone size: few; J gene: TRBJ2-5; CDR3 DNA: TGCGCCAGCAGCTTAAACCCGGGACACCCCCAAGAGACCCAGTACTTC; CDR3 protein: CASSLNPGHPQETQYF
CDR3 length: 15; D gene: -; V gene: TRBV7-3; clone size: many; J gene: TRBJ1-3; CDR3 DNA: TGTGCCAGCAGCCCCCCTGGGGACAAGCGGAACACCATATATTTT; CDR3 protein: CASSPPGDKRNTIYF
CDR3 length: 14; D gene: -; V gene: TRBV2; clone size: many; J gene: TRBJ2-1; CDR3 DNA: TGTGCCGGGACACTGACGAGCTCCTACAATGAGCAGTTCTTC; CDR3 protein: CAGTLTSSYNEQFF
CDR3 length: 15; D gene: TRBD1; V gene: TRBV6-1; clone size: few; J gene: TRBJ1-1; CDR3 DNA: TGTGCCAGCAGTCGACCGACAGGGAGGTACACTGAAGCTTTCTTT; CDR3 protein: CASSRPTGRYTEAFF
CDR3 length: 13; D gene: -; V gene: TRBV5-1; clone size: many; J gene: TRBJ1-1; CDR3 DNA: TGTGCCAGCAGCTTAGCAGGGAACACTGAAGCTTTCTTT; CDR3 protein: CASSLAGNTEAFF
CDR3 length: 19; D gene: -; V gene: TRBV5-1; clone size: few; J gene: TRBJ2-4; CDR3 DNA: TGCGCCAGCAACCGATACCCCCCGGGCCTCCCAGATCGCAAAAACATTCAGTACTTC; CDR3 protein: CASNRYPPGLPDRKNIQYF
CDR3 length: 15; D gene: -; V gene: TRBV7-9; clone size: -; J gene: TRBJ2-7; CDR3 DNA: TGTGCCAGCAGCTCACCCGGGAGAGAACCCTACGAGCAGTACTTC; CDR3 protein: CASSSPGREPYEQYF
CDR3 length: 18; D gene: -; V gene: TRBV6-5; clone size: -; J gene: TRBJ2-6; CDR3 DNA: TGTGCCAGCAGTTACGAAGGTGGACGTTCCTCTGGGGCCAACGTCCTGACTTTC; CDR3 protein: CASSYEGGRSSGANVLTF
CDR3 length: 10; D gene: -; V gene: TRBV29-1; clone size: few; J gene: TRBJ1-2; CDR3 DNA: TGCAGCGTTGATGGGCAGGGCTACACCTTC; CDR3 protein: CSVDGQGYTF
CDR3 length: 12; D gene: -; V gene: TRBV3-1; clone size: few; J gene: TRBJ2-1; CDR3 DNA: TGTGCCAGCACCCTTTATGGGGGTGAGCAGTTCTTC; CDR3 protein: CASTLYGGEQFF
CDR3 length: 14; D gene: -; V gene: TRBV7-8; clone size: few; J gene: TRBJ1-1; CDR3 DNA: TGTGCCAGCAGCTTAGAAAGGCAGAACACTGAAGCTTTCTTT; CDR3 protein: CASSLERQNTEAFF
CDR3 length: 13; D gene: -; V gene: TRBV11-2; clone size: few; J gene: TRBJ1-2; CDR3 DNA: TGTGCCAGCAGCCCTCCTGTGGTCTATGGCTACACCTTC; CDR3 protein: CASSPPVVYGYTF
CDR3 length: 14; D gene: -; V gene: TRBV2; clone size: -; J gene: TRBJ1-5; CDR3 DNA: TGTGCCAGCAGTGGGGGGATTAACGATCAGCCCCAGCATTTT; CDR3 protein: CASSGGINDQPQHF
CDR3 length: 15; D gene: TRBD2; V gene: TRBV12-3/TRBV12-4; clone size: -; J gene: TRBJ2-1; CDR3 DNA: TGTGCCAGCAGTCCTTGGACTAGCGGGCAGAATGAGCAGTTCTTC; CDR3 protein: CASSPWTSGQNEQFF
CDR3 length: 16; D gene: -; V gene: TRBV4-1; clone size: -; J gene: TRBJ2-1; CDR3 DNA: TGCGCCAGCAGCCAAGTGGTGCGGCCTACCCCGGTTGAGCAGTTCTTC; CDR3 protein: CASSQVVRPTPVEQFF
CDR3 length: 14; D gene: TRBD1; V gene: TRBV20-1; clone size: -; J gene: TRBJ2-1; CDR3 DNA: TGCAGTGCTTTTACCGGGGACAGGGTCAATGAGCAGTTCTTC; CDR3 protein: CSAFTGDRVNEQFF
CDR3 length: 14; D gene: -; V gene: TRBV7-6; clone size: many; J gene: TRBJ2-5; CDR3 DNA: TGTGCCAGCAGCTTTGGACAGTACCAAGAGACCCAGTACTTC; CDR3 protein: CASSFGQYQETQYF
CDR3 length: 15; D gene: -; V gene: TRBV19; clone size: few; J gene: TRBJ2-2; CDR3 DNA: TGTGCCAGTAGTATCGGGAGTGACCGGACCGGGGAGCTGTTTTTT; CDR3 protein: CASSIGSDRTGELFF
CDR3 length: 13; D gene: -; V gene: TRBV12-3/TRBV12-4; clone size: few; J gene: TRBJ1-2; CDR3 DNA: TGTGCCAGCAGGGACAGTCAAAACTATGGCTACACCTTC; CDR3 protein: CASRDSQNYGYTF
CDR3 length: 16; D gene: -; V gene: TRBV6-1; clone size: few; J gene: TRBJ2-6; CDR3 DNA: TGTGCCAGCAGTGAAGTGCCAGTCTCTGGGGCCAACGTCCTGACTTTC; CDR3 protein: CASSEVPVSGANVLTF
CDR3 length: 12; D gene: TRBD1; V gene: TRBV29-1; clone size: -; J gene: TRBJ2-7; CDR3 DNA: TGCAGCGTTGTGGACAGGGTCAACGAGCAGTACTTC; CDR3 protein: CSVVDRVNEQYF
CDR3 length: 15; D gene: TRBD2; V gene: TRBV12-3/TRBV12-4; clone size: few; J gene: TRBJ2-3; CDR3 DNA: TGTGCCAGCAGTTTGGAGCTAGCGGGCACAGATACGCAGTATTTT; CDR3 protein: CASSLELAGTDTQYF
CDR3 length: 15; D gene: -; V gene: TRBV9; clone size: few; J gene: TRBJ2-2; CDR3 DNA: TGTGCCAGCAGCGTAGCGGGTTTGACCACCGGGGAGCTGTTTTTT; CDR3 protein: CASSVAGLTTGELFF
CDR3 length: 13; D gene: -; V gene: TRBV5-6; clone size: -; J gene: TRBJ1-5; CDR3 DNA: TGTGCCAGCAGCTTTCGGGGGTGGCAGCCCCAGCATTTT; CDR3 protein: CASSFRGWQPQHF
CDR3 length: 17; D gene: TRBD2; V gene: TRBV4-1; clone size: -; J gene: TRBJ2-2; CDR3 DNA: TGCACCAGCAGCCCTAGCGGGAGCCGCCCTACACTCGGGGAGCTGTTTTTT; CDR3 protein: CTSSPSGSRPTLGELFF
CDR3 length: 15; D gene: -; V gene: TRBV7-9; clone size: -; J gene: TRBJ1-1; CDR3 DNA: TGTGCCAGTAGGCCCGTTCAGTTGTTGGCGTCTGAAGCTTTCTTT; CDR3 protein: CASRPVQLLASEAFF
CDR3 length: 13; D gene: -; V gene: TRBV29-1; clone size: few; J gene: TRBJ2-3; CDR3 DNA: TGCAGCGTTGAAGTGCGGTCCACAGATACGCAGTATTTT; CDR3 protein: CSVEVRSTDTQYF
CDR3 length: 16; D gene: -; V gene: TRBV5-1; clone size: few; J gene: TRBJ1-6; CDR3 DNA: TGCGCCAGCAGCTTGGCAGGGGCCGCCTATAATTCACCCCTCCACTTT; CDR3 protein: CASSLAGAAYNSPLHF
CDR3 length: 13; D gene: TRBD1; V gene: TRBV20-1; clone size: -; J gene: TRBJ1-2; CDR3 DNA: TGCAGTGCTAGAGATCGGGACAGGGTCGGCTACACCTTC; CDR3 protein: CSARDRDRVGYTF
CDR3 length: 16; D gene: TRBD1; V gene: TRBV20-1; clone size: -; J gene: TRBJ1-4; CDR3 DNA: TGCAGTGCTAGACCCCGCGACAGGGACGGAAATGAAAAACTGTTTTTT; CDR3 protein: CSARPRDRDGNEKLFF
CDR3 length: 11; D gene: -; V gene: TRBV6-6; clone size: many; J gene: TRBJ2-7; CDR3 DNA: TGTGCCAGCAGGGAACTCTACGAGCAGTACTTC; CDR3 protein: CASRELYEQYF
CDR3 length: 14; D gene: -; V gene: TRBV12-3/TRBV12-4; clone size: few; J gene: TRBJ2-1; CDR3 DNA: TGTGCCAGCATGTCCGGGACCCCGAACAATGAGCAGTTCTTC; CDR3 protein: CASMSGTPNNEQFF
CDR3 length: 13; D gene: -; V gene: TRBV7-9; clone size: many; J gene: TRBJ1-3; CDR3 DNA: TGTGCCACTGGGCCTATCTCTGGAAACACCATATATTTT; CDR3 protein: CATGPISGNTIYF
CDR3 length: 15; D gene: TRBD2; V gene: TRBV24-1; clone size: few; J gene: TRBJ2-1; CDR3 DNA: TGTGCCACCAGTGCGGCGGGAGGGGTGAACAATGAGCAGTTCTTC; CDR3 protein: CATSAAGGVNNEQFF
CDR3 length: 14; D gene: -; V gene: TRBV12-3/TRBV12-4; clone size: many; J gene: TRBJ1-1; CDR3 DNA: TGTGCCAGCGATAGGAGGGGTTCGAACACTGAAGCTTTCTTT; CDR3 protein: CASDRRGSNTEAFF
CDR3 length: 17; D gene: -; V gene: TRBV4-1; clone size: -; J gene: TRBJ2-6; CDR3 DNA: TGCGCCAGCAGCGAAGCTTTAAGGGGCTCCGGGGCCAACGTCCTGACTTTC; CDR3 protein: CASSEALRGSGANVLTF
CDR3 length: 14; D gene: -; V gene: TRBV27; clone size: many; J gene: TRBJ1-5; CDR3 DNA: TGTGCCAGCAGTCAGGGCCAGGGGTGGCAGCCCCAGCATTTT; CDR3 protein: CASSQGQGWQPQHF
CDR3 length: 15; D gene: TRBD1; V gene: TRBV4-1; clone size: many; J gene: TRBJ1-3; CDR3 DNA: TGCGCCAGCAGCCAAGTCAGGGGGCAAGGAAACACCATATATTTT; CDR3 protein: CASSQVRGQGNTIYF